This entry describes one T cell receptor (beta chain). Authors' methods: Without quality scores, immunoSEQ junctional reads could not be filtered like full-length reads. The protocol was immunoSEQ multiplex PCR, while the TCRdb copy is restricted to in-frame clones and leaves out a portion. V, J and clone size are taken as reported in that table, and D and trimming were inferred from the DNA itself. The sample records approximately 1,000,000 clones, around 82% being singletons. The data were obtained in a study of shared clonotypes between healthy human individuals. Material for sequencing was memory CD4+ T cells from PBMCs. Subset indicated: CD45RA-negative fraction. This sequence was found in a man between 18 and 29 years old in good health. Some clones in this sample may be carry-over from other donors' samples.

CDR3 loop: CASSIVGTASTQYF. CDR3 coding DNA: TGTGCCAGTAGTATAGTTGGGACAGCTTCGACCCAGTACTTC. The chain combines TRBV19 with TRBJ2-5, with 7 bases matching TRBD1. CDR3 size: 14 residues. Trimming at V came to 1 base and at J to 7 bases, leaving 6 bases not matched to a gene. Germline values: CDR1 LNHDA, CDR2 SQIVND (reference sequence).